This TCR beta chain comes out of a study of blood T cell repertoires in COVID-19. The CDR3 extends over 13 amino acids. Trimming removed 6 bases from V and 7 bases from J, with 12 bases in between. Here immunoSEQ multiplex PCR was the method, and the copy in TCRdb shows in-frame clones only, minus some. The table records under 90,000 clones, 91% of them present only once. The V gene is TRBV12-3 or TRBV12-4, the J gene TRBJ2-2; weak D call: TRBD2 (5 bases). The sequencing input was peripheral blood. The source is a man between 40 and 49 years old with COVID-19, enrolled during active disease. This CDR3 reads CASSRGLDGELFF. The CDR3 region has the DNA TGTGCCAGCAGCCGAGGACTCGACGGGGAGCTGTTTTTT.